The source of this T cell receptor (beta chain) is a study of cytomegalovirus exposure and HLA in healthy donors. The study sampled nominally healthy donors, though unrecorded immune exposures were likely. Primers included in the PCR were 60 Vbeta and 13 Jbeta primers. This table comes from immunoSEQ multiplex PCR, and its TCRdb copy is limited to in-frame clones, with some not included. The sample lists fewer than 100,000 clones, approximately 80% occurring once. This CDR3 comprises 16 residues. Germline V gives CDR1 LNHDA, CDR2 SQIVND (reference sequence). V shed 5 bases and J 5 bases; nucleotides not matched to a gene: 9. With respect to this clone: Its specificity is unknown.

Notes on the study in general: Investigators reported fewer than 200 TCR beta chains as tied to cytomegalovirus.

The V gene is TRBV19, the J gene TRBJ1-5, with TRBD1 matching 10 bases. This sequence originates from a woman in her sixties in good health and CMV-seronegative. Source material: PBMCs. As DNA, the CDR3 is TGTGCCAGTAGTCCCCGGGACAGGGGACAACATCAGCCCCAGCATTTT. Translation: CASSPRDRGQHQPQHF. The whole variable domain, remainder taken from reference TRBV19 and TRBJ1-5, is DGGITQSPKYLFRKEGQNVTLSCEQNLNHDAMYWYRQDPGQGLRLIYYSQIVNDFQKGDIAEGYSVSREKKESFPLTVTSAQKNPTAFYLCASSPRDRGQHQPQHFGDGTRLSIL.